The 27 T cell receptor beta chains presented below share a single source sample, sequenced in a study of OX40 agonist ivuxolimab in advanced cancers. Clones were sequenced by immunoSEQ multiplex PCR, and TCRdb holds only the in-frame ones, with some missing. The sample shows about 26,000 clones, 75% to 85% of them seen only once. Here the sequenced sample was CD4+ or CD8+ T cells sorted from blood, taken in a trial of the OX40 agonist ivuxolimab. These receptors came from an adult with an advanced solid tumor such as melanoma, head and neck, liver or kidney cancer.

The chain joins TRBV4-1 to TRBJ1-6; TRBD1 matches 11 bases. After removal of 0 bases from V and 9 bases from J, the junction contained 1 base not matched to a gene. Looked up from germline, CDR1 is MGHRA and CDR2 is YSYEKL. The CDR3 is 15 residues long. The CDR3 DNA follows: TGCGCCAGCAGCCAAGATGGGACAGGGGGTTCACCCCTCCACTTT. It is translated as CASSQDGTGGSPLHF.

J is TRBJ1-5 and V is TRBV2; unclear D gene. Germline V gives CDR1 SNHLY, CDR2 FYNNEI. The V gene lost 1 base and the J gene lost 16 bases, with 8 bases spanning the gap. The CDR3 has 10 amino acids. This CDR3 reads CASSEGELHF. The CDR3 DNA follows: TGTGCCAGCAGTGAAGGGGAACTACATTTT.

V gene TRBV4-1 combines with J gene TRBJ2-3; D may be TRBD2 (6 bases). From germline, CDR1 is MGHRA and CDR2 YSYEKL. Trimming stripped 5 bases from V and 4 bases from J, with 16 bases between. The CDR3 extends over 15 amino acids. CDR3 nucleotides: TGCGCCAGCAGCACCTTGACGGGAGTCGCAGATACGCAGTATTTT. Translation gives CASSTLTGVADTQYF.

V is TRBV10-1 and J is TRBJ2-1, with 13 bases that match TRBD2. The CDR3 is 18 amino acids. J lost 0 bases, V lost 7 bases, and 9 bases had no gene match. Germline V gene sequence: CDR1 WNHNN, CDR2 SYGVQD (reference sequence). For the CDR3, the DNA is TGCGCCAGCAACTCGGGACTAGCGGGAAAGAGCTCCTACAATGAGCAGTTCTTC. Protein sequence: CASNSGLAGKSSYNEQFF.

J is TRBJ2-2 and V is TRBV6-4; D gene unclear. CDR3 length: 18 residues. In germline, CDR1 is MRHNA, CDR2 SNTAGT. Trimming shortened V by 0 bases and J by 3 bases, and 17 bases separated the two germline ends. The CDR3 is CASSDSDIFQPDTGELFF. The CDR3 nucleotides are TGTGCCAGCAGTGACTCAGATATTTTTCAACCCGACACCGGGGAGCTGTTTTTT.

The chain is built from TRBV19 and TRBJ2-7; D remains ambiguous. Deletions cut 5 bases from V and 2 bases from J, with 13 bases between. This CDR3 region has 14 residues. Looked up from germline, CDR1 is LNHDA and CDR2 is SQIVND (reference sequence). CDR3 nucleotides: TGTGCCAGTAGTCTCGACTCGCAAGCCTACGAGCAGTACTTC. This sequence encodes CASSLDSQAYEQYF. The variable domain in full, with the rest retrieved from reference TRBV19 and TRBJ2-7, is DGGITQSPKYLFRKEGQNVTLSCEQNLNHDAMYWYRQDPGQGLRLIYYSQIVNDFQKGDIAEGYSVSREKKESFPLTVTSAQKNPTAFYLCASSLDSQAYEQYFGPGTRLTVT.

The V and J genes are TRBV7-9 and TRBJ1-4; 7 bases agree with TRBD1. The germline gives CDR1 SEHNR, CDR2 FQNEAQ (reference sequence). V shed 0 bases, J shed 3 bases, and the junction held 7 bases outside the gene matches. CDR3 length: 17 amino acids. CDR3 coding DNA: TGTGCCAGCAGCTTAGCGGGCAGGGGGGCAGCTAATGAAAAACTGTTTTTT. Amino acid sequence: CASSLAGRGAANEKLFF.

This CDR3 reads CATSNYQGSGNTIYF. The CDR3 DNA reads TGTGCCACCAGCAACTACCAGGGCTCCGGAAACACCATATATTTT. V is TRBV15 and J is TRBJ1-3, with D possibly matching TRBD1 (5 bases). The germline V and J ends were trimmed by 4 bases and 4 bases, with 14 bases remaining between them. There are 15 residues in the CDR3. Looked up from germline, CDR1 is LNHNV and CDR2 is YYDKDF (reference sequence).

This clone has more than one count but fewer than ten. This sequence joins TRBV6-7 and TRBJ2-7; 9 bases are shared with TRBD1. TRBV6-7 is an ORF, with its function uncertain. This CDR3 has 14 amino acids. J lost 2 bases, V lost 6 bases, and 5 bases had no gene match. The CDR3 bases are TGTGCCAGCAGGTACAGGACAGGGGCCTACGAGCAGTACTTC. Translating gives CASRYRTGAYEQYF.

This clone turned up a few times. V gene TRBV6-5 combines with J gene TRBJ2-7; TRBD1 aligns across 7 bases. V dropped 7 bases and J dropped 0; count of bases not matched to a gene: 3. Germline lookup yields CDR1 MNHEY and CDR2 SVGAGI. The CDR3 runs to 13 residues. The CDR3 DNA follows: TGTGCCAGCACCGGGACAGACTCCTACGAGCAGTACTTC. Protein product: CASTGTDSYEQYF.

The sample holds one count of this clone. The chain couples TRBV7-7 to TRBJ2-1; either TRBD1 or TRBD2 may fit D (5 bases each). The V end lost 4 bases, the J end lost 7 bases, and 17 bases lay between the germline ends. From germline, CDR1 is SSHAT and CDR2 FNYEAQ (reference sequence). The CDR3 contains 15 residues. CDR3 bases: TGTGCCAGCAGCTGGATCACCCTAGCAGGGAATGAGCAGTTCTTC. It translates to CASSWITLAGNEQFF.

The V call is TRBV7-9, the J call TRBJ2-2; D may correspond to TRBD1 or TRBD2 (5 bases each). Trimming left V 5 bases short and J 1 base short, with 11 bases between. Germline V gives CDR1 SEHNR, CDR2 FQNEAQ (reference sequence). CDR3 length equals 15 residues. This chain's CDR3 is CASSPGTGNTGELFF. The CDR3 DNA sequence: TGTGCCAGCAGCCCCGGGACGGGGAACACCGGGGAGCTGTTTTTT.

The chain joins TRBV9 to TRBJ2-3; possibly TRBD1 or TRBD2 for D (6 bases each). The CDR3 runs to 14 residues. Germline V gene lookup returns CDR1 SGDLS and CDR2 YYNGEE. V was trimmed by 1 base and J by 4 bases, leaving 10 bases between them. CDR3 in amino acids: CASSVHGGADTQYF. The CDR3 bases are TGTGCCAGCAGCGTACACGGGGGCGCAGATACGCAGTATTTT.

This rearrangement joins TRBV7-3 to TRBJ1-1; the D gene is possibly TRBD1 (6 bases). The CDR3 runs 15 residues. V shed 0 bases and J shed 5 bases, with 13 bases lying between them. The germline V gene has CDR1 SGHTA and CDR2 FQGTGA. CDR3 protein: CASSLTAGAGTEAFF. Written as DNA, the CDR3 is TGTGCCAGCAGCTTAACCGCGGGGGCAGGGACTGAAGCTTTCTTT.

The V call is TRBV7-9, the J call TRBJ2-3; tentatively, D is TRBD2 (6 bases). The V end lost 1 base, the J end lost 0 bases, and 11 bases lay between the germline ends. CDR1 SEHNR and CDR2 FQNEAQ come from the germline V gene (reference sequence). This CDR3 has 16 amino acids. CDR3 protein: CASSLGRGVSTDTQYF. CDR3 in DNA: TGTGCCAGCAGCTTAGGACGCGGGGTGAGCACAGATACGCAGTATTTT.

This chain uses TRBV5-6 with TRBJ2-1, with D uncertain. V lost 0 bases, J lost 2 bases, and 9 bases lay in between. Germline-derived CDR1 and CDR2 are SGHDT and YYEEEE. The CDR3 is 15 residues long. CDR3 DNA sequence: TGTGCCAGCAGCTTGGTGGGGATTACCTACAATGAGCAGTTCTTC. Translated: CASSLVGITYNEQFF.

The gene calls are TRBV5-1 and TRBJ1-5; D perhaps matches TRBD1 (5 bases). The V end lost 2 bases, the J end lost 7 bases, and 10 bases lay between the germline ends. The CDR3 length is 13 residues. Per germline, CDR1 SGHRS and CDR2 YFSETQ. The CDR3 nucleotides are TGCGCCAGCAGCTTTTCCCAGGGCCAGCCCCAGCATTTT. This translates into CASSFSQGQPQHF. Drawing the rest from reference TRBV5-1 and TRBJ1-5, the complete variable domain is KAGVTQTPRYLIKTRGQQVTLSCSPISGHRSVSWYQQTPGQGLQFLFEYFSETQRNKGNFPGRFSGRQFSNSRSEMNVSTLELGDSALYLCASSFSQGQPQHFGDGTRLSIL.

This clone has more than one count but fewer than ten. The chain uses TRBV6-6 and TRBJ2-7; no clear D gene. CDR3 length: 13 residues. The germline V gene encodes CDR1 MNHNY and CDR2 SVGAGI (reference sequence). V was cut by 4 bases and J by 4 bases, with 11 bases left in between. The CDR3 is CASSLLKGYEQYF. The CDR3 region has the DNA TGTGCCAGCAGTTTACTCAAGGGTTACGAGCAGTACTTC.

This chain uses TRBV7-8 with TRBJ2-4; 11 bases fit TRBD1. Trimming cost V 4 bases and J 4 bases; bases outside gene matches: 6. Germline-derived CDR1 and CDR2 are SGHVS and FQNEAQ. The CDR3 is 16 amino acids. The CDR3 here is CASSSPGQGGKNIQYF. The CDR3 DNA sequence: TGTGCCAGCAGCTCGCCGGGACAGGGGGGGAAAAACATTCAGTACTTC.

This clone was recorded once. The chain has TRBV7-2 and TRBJ2-2; 12 nucleotides align to TRBD2. CDR3 length: 17 residues. Trimming took 4 bases from V and 6 from J; bases not matched to a gene: 9. The V gene's germline CDR1 is SGHTA and CDR2 FQGNSA. DNA of the CDR3: TGTGCCAGCAGCTGGGGAGGACTAGCGGGGTTCCCCGGGGAGCTGTTTTTT. The encoded protein is CASSWGGLAGFPGELFF.

The CDR3 sequence is CASSLGYSNQPQHF. CDR3 coding DNA: TGTGCCAGCAGCTTAGGGTATAGCAATCAGCCCCAGCATTTT. The chain uses TRBV7-2 and TRBJ1-5; D is uncertain. The germline V and J ends were trimmed by 1 base and 0 bases, with 4 bases remaining between them. This CDR3 region has 14 residues. Germline-derived CDR1 and CDR2 are SGHTA and FQGNSA.

This chain joins TRBV9 and TRBJ2-7, with 13 nucleotides matching TRBD2. Germline V CDR1 and CDR2: SGDLS, YYNGEE. The junction had 2 bases not matched to a gene; V was cut back by 0 bases and J by 2 bases. CDR3 length: 16 residues. CDR3 in DNA: TGTGCCAGCAGCGTAGGGACTAGCGGGAGCACCTACGAGCAGTACTTC. Protein product: CASSVGTSGSTYEQYF.

This clone was counted only a few times. One junction end does not reproduce the germline sequence, and a read error may be involved. The V gene is TRBV2, the J gene TRBJ2-7; TRBD1 aligns across 10 bases. CDR3 length equals 11 residues. Germline CDR1 is SNHLY and CDR2 is FYNNEI. The DNA for the CDR3 is TGTGCCAGCAGAGCCTTGGGACAGGGGAACTTC. It is translated as CASRALGQGNF.

The CDR3 reads CASSGSRTLANLYEQYF. Written as DNA, the CDR3 is TGCGCCAGCAGCGGATCCCGTACCCTCGCTAACCTCTACGAGCAGTACTTC. V usage is TRBV5-1 and J usage is TRBJ2-7; no clear D gene. The germline V gene has CDR1 SGHRS and CDR2 YFSETQ. The CDR3 is 17 amino acids. The germline V and J ends were trimmed by 4 bases and 3 bases, with 23 bases remaining between them.

In DNA form, the CDR3 reads TGTGCCAGCAGCGCCGGGGTAGGAGCCTACGAGCAGTACTTC. Translation: CASSAGVGAYEQYF. The V gene is TRBV7-7, the J gene TRBJ2-7; weak D call: TRBD2 (5 bases). Per the germline V gene, CDR1 is SSHAT and CDR2 is FNYEAQ (reference sequence). Deletions cut 5 bases from V and 2 bases from J, with 13 bases between. This CDR3 has 14 amino acids.

This chain links TRBV5-1 with TRBJ2-7, with 8 nucleotides matching TRBD1. The ends lost 5 bases at V and 4 bases at J; junction bases unmatched: 11. Per the germline V gene, CDR1 is SGHRS and CDR2 is YFSETQ. This CDR3 region has 15 residues. This chain's CDR3 is CASSFDRGDMYEQYF. The CDR3 DNA sequence: TGCGCCAGCAGTTTCGACAGGGGAGATATGTACGAGCAGTACTTC.

The J gene is TRBJ1-1, the V gene TRBV28, with 10 bases aligning to TRBD1. The V gene end was trimmed by 5 bases and the J gene end by 10 bases; junction bases not matched to a gene: 10. The CDR3 loop spans 14 amino acids. The germline V gene encodes CDR1 MDHEN and CDR2 SYDVKM. Here the CDR3 reads CASSPTGTGDLAFF. Written as DNA, the CDR3 is TGTGCCAGCAGTCCAACCGGGACAGGGGATTTAGCTTTCTTT.